This T cell receptor (beta chain) was captured by sequencing in a study of cytomegalovirus exposure and HLA in healthy donors. Study-level findings and limits: The authors later found HLA-associated TCR beta chains more clonally expanded than equally common others. A later analysis linked around 15,000 TCR beta sequences to HLA alleles at 0.05 false discovery rate.

Everyone who donated was a healthy bone marrow donor. A note on this clone: Its antigen is unknown.

Primers included in the PCR were 60 Vbeta and 13 Jbeta primers. Clones were sequenced by immunoSEQ multiplex PCR, and TCRdb holds only the in-frame ones, with some missing. The data show 150,000 or so clones, around 77% seen once. Looked up from germline, CDR1 is LNHDA and CDR2 is SQIVND (reference sequence). Between the trimmed V and J ends, which lost 6 bases and 4 bases, there was a span of 12 bases. The CDR3 covers 13 residues. The sample taken for sequencing was PBMCs. This chain joins TRBV19 and TRBJ1-1; D is perhaps TRBD1 (5 bases). The sequence was obtained from a man aged 50-59 years in good health and CMV-seropositive. This CDR3 is CASRDTPRTEAFF. CDR3 DNA sequence: TGTGCCAGTAGGGACACTCCCCGCACTGAAGCTTTCTTT.